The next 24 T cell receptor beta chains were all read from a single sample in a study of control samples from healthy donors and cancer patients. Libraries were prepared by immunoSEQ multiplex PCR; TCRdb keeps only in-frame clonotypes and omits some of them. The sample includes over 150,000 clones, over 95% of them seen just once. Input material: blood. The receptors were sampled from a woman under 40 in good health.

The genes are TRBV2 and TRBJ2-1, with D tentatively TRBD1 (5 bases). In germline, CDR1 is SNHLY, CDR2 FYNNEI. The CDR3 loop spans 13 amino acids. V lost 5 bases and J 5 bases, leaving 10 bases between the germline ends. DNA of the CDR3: TGTGCCAGCAGTTTCCAGGGCCACAATGAGCAGTTCTTC. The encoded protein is CASSFQGHNEQFF.

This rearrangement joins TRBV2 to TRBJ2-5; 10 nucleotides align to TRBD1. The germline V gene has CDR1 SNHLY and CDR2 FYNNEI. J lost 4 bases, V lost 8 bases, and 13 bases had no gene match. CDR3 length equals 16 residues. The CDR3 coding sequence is TGTGCCAGCTACGACATCAGACAGGGGGCTATAGAGACCCAGTACTTC. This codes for CASYDIRQGAIETQYF.

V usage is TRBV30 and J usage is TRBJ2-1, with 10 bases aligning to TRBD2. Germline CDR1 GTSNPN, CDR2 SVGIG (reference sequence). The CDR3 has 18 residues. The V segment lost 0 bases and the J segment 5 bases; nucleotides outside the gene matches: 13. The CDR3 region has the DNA TGTGCCTGGAGTGTACCCCCCCGGGCTAGCGGGAGAAACAATGAGCAGTTCTTC. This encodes CAWSVPPRASGRNNEQFF.

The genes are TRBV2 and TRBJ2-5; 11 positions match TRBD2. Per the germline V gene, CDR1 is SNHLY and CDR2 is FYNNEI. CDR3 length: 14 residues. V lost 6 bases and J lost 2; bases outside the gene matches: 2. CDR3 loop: CASRGTSGQETQYF. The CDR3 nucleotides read TGTGCCAGCAGAGGGACTAGCGGTCAAGAGACCCAGTACTTC.

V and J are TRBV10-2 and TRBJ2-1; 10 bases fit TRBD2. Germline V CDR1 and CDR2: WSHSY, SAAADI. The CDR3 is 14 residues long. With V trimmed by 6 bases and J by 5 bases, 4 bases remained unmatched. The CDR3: CASRAGGTNNEQFF. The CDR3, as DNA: TGCGCCAGCAGAGCGGGGGGGACTAACAATGAGCAGTTCTTC.

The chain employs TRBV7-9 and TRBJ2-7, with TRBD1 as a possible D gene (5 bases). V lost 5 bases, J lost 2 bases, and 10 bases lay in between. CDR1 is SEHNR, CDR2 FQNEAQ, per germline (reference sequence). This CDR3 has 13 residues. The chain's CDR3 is CASSPDSTYEQYF. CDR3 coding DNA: TGTGCCAGCAGCCCCGACAGTACCTACGAGCAGTACTTC.

The CDR3: CAISEQGPAYEQYF. CDR3 sequence (DNA): TGTGCCATCAGTGAACAGGGGCCCGCCTACGAGCAGTACTTC. The gene calls are TRBV10-3 and TRBJ2-7; 7 bases map to TRBD1. The ends lost 3 bases at V and 2 bases at J; junction bases unmatched: 4. Looked up from germline, CDR1 is ENHRY and CDR2 is SYGVKD. The CDR3 extends over 14 amino acids.

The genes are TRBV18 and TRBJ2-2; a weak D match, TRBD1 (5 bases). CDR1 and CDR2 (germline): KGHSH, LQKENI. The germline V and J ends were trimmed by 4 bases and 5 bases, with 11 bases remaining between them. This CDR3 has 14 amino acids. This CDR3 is CASSLAGSTGELFF. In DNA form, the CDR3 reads TGTGCCAGCTCACTAGCAGGGTCGACCGGGGAGCTGTTTTTT. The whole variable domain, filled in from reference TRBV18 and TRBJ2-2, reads NAGVMQNPRHLVRRRGQEARLRCSPMKGHSHVYWYRQLPEEGLKFMVYLQKENIIDESGMPKERFSAEFPKEGPSILRIQQVVRGDSAAYFCASSLAGSTGELFFGEGSRLTVL.

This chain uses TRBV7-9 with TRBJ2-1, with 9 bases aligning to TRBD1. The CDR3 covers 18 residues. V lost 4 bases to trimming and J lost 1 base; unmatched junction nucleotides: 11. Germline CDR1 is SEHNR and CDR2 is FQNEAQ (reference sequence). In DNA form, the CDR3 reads TGTGCCAGCAGCTCGGGGACAGGGCAGCGGGATTCCTACAATGAGCAGTTCTTC. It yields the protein CASSSGTGQRDSYNEQFF.

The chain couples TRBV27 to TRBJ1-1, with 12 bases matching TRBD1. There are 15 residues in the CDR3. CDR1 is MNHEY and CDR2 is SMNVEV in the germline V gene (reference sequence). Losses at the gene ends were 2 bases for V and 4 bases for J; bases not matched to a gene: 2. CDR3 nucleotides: TGTGCCAGCAGTTTAGGGACAGGGGGCGGCACTGAAGCTTTCTTT. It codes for CASSLGTGGGTEAFF.

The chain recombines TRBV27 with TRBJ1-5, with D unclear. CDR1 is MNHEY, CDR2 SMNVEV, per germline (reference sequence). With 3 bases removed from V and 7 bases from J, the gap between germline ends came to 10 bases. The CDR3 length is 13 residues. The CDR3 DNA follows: TGTGCCAGCAGTTTGGGGTTTAACCAGCCCCAGCATTTT. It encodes CASSLGFNQPQHF.

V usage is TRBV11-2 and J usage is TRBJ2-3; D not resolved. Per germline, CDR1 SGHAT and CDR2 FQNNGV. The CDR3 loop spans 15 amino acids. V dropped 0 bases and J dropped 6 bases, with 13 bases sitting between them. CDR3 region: CASSLDLGKVDTQYF. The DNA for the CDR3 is TGTGCCAGCAGCTTAGATTTGGGGAAGGTCGATACGCAGTATTTT.

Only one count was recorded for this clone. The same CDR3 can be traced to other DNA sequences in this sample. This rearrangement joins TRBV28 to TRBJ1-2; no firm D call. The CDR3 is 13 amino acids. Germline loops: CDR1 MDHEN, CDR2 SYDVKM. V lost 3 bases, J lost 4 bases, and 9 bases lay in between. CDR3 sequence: CASSLLGGYGYTF. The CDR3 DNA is TGTGCCAGCAGTTTGCTGGGCGGCTATGGCTACACCTTC.

The CDR3 sequence: CASSSGNTEAFF. CDR3 nucleotides: TGTGCCAGCAGTTCGGGTAACACTGAAGCTTTCTTT. The chain couples TRBV28 to TRBJ1-1; the D is unclear. The CDR3 covers 12 residues. The germline V and J ends were trimmed by 4 bases and 2 bases, with 5 bases remaining between them. Germline V lookup: CDR1 MDHEN, CDR2 SYDVKM.

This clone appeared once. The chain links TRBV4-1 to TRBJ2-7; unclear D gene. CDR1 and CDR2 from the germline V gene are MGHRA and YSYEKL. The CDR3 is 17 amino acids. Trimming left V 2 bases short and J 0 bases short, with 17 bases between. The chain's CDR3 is CASSQLDGRTVSYEQYF. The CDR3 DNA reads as TGCGCCAGCAGCCAATTAGATGGCCGGACCGTCTCCTACGAGCAGTACTTC.

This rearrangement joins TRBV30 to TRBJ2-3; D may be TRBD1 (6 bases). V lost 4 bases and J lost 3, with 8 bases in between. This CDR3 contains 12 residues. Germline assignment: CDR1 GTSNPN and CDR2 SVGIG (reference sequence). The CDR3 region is CAWNRVTDTQYF. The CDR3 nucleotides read TGTGCCTGGAACAGGGTAACAGATACGCAGTATTTT.

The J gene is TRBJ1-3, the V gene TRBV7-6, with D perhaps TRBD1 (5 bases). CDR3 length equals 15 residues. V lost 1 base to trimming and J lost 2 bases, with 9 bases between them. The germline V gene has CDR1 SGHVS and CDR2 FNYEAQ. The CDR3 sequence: CASSLVVGAGNTIYF. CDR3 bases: TGTGCCAGCAGCTTAGTAGTAGGGGCTGGAAACACCATATATTTT.

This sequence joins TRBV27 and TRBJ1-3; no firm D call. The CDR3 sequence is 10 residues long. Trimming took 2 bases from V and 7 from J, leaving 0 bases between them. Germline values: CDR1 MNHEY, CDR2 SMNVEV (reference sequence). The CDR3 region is CASSLNTIYF. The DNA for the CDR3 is TGTGCCAGCAGTTTAAACACCATATATTTT.

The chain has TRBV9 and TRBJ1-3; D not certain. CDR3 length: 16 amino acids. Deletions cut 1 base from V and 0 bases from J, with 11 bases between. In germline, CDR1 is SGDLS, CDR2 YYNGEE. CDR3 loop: CASSVFGEISGNTIYF. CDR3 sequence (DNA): TGTGCCAGCAGCGTATTCGGGGAGATCTCTGGAAACACCATATATTTT.

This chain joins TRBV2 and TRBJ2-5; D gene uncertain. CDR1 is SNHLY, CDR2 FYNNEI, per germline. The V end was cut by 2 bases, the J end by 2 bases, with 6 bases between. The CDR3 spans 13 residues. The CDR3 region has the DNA TGTGCCAGCAGTGAACGGTCACAAGAGACCCAGTACTTC. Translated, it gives CASSERSQETQYF.

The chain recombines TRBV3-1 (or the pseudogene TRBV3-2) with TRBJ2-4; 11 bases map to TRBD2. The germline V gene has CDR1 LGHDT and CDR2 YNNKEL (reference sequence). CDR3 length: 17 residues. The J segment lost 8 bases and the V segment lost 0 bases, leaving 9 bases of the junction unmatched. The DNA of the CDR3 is TGTGCCAGCAGCCAAGATCTTACTAGCGGGAGACGAGACATTCAGTACTTC. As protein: CASSQDLTSGRRDIQYF.

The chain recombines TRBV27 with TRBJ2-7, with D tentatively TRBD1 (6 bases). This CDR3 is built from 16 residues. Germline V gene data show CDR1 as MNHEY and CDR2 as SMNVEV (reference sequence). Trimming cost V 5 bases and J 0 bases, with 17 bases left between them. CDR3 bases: TGTGCCAGCAGTCCCCAATGGACAGTGAGCTCCTACGAGCAGTACTTC. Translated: CASSPQWTVSSYEQYF.

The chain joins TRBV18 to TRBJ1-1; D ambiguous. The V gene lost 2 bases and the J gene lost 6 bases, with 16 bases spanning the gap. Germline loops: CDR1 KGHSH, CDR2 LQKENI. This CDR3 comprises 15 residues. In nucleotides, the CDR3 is TGTGCCAGCTCACCAATGGGTCGGGGTACCCCTGAAGCTTTCTTT. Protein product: CASSPMGRGTPEAFF.

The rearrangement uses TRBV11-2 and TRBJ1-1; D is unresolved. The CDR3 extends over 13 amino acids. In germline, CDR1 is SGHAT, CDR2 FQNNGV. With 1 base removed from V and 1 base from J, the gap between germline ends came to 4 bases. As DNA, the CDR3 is TGTGCCAGCAGCTTAGCTCGGAACACTGAAGCTTTCTTT. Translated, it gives CASSLARNTEAFF.